This is a list of T cell receptor beta chains from one sample in a study of blood T cell repertoires in COVID-19. Data came from immunoSEQ multiplex PCR; TCRdb stores just in-frame clones and leaves some out. Of tens of thousands of clones detected, more than 90% appear once; the ten largest clones hold less than 6%. The sample taken for sequencing was peripheral blood. These receptors were collected from a woman aged 80 or over with acute or convalescent COVID-19. Both conserved end residues are part of each CDR3. The D gene is left open where the match is weak. The size entry is marked missing in some rows and otherwise reads once, few, many or a size class.

v_gene,d_gene,abundance,j_gene,CDR3nt,CDR3aa
TRBV27,TRBD1,-,TRBJ2-7,TGTGCCAGCAGTTTATCGACAGGGAGATCCTACGAGCAGTACTTC,CASSLSTGRSYEQYF
TRBV18,-,-,TRBJ2-7,TGTGCCAGCTCACCAGGGACTTTAGCCTACGAGCAGTACTTC,CASSPGTLAYEQYF
TRBV19,-,-,TRBJ1-1,TGTGCCAGTAGTAAACGGTCCCTCGTAATGAACACTGAAGCTTTCTTT,CASSKRSLVMNTEAFF
TRBV25-1,TRBD1,few,TRBJ2-7,TGTGCCAGCAGTCACGGGGGACAGGGCTACGAGCAGTACTTC,CASSHGGQGYEQYF
TRBV19,TRBD1,-,TRBJ1-4,TGTGCCAGTAGTGCGAAGGACAGGGGGGACGAAAAACTGTTTTTT,CASSAKDRGDEKLFF
TRBV29-1,TRBD1,-,TRBJ1-4,TGCAGCGTTGGGGGACAGGGGGCGCGAGAAAAACTGTTTTTT,CSVGGQGAREKLFF
TRBV4-2,TRBD2,-,TRBJ2-3,TGTGCCAGCAGCCAAGACAGGGCTAGCGGGGGAAGCACAGATACGCAGTATTTT,CASSQDRASGGSTDTQYF
TRBV7-9,TRBD1,-,TRBJ1-2,TGTGCCAGCAGCTTTGGACAGGGGGAAGGCTACACCTTC,CASSFGQGEGYTF
TRBV7-2,-,-,TRBJ2-2,TGTGCCAGCAGCTCCCCACGAGGTAGCGTAAACACCGGGGAGCTGTTTTTT,CASSSPRGSVNTGELFF
TRBV7-8,-,-,TRBJ2-1,TGTGCCAGCAGCTTAGGGCCAATCTACAATGAGCAGTTCTTC,CASSLGPIYNEQFF
TRBV7-8,-,-,TRBJ1-1,TGTGCCAGCAGCTTATTGGGGGCCGCGGTAGAAGCTTTCTTT,CASSLLGAAVEAFF
TRBV7-9,TRBD1,-,TRBJ1-2,TGTGCCAGCAGCTTAGCCGGACAGGGGGCAAACTATGGCTACACCTTC,CASSLAGQGANYGYTF
TRBV6-6,TRBD2,-,TRBJ2-7,TGTGCCAGCAGTCCCTACCCCAGGACTAGCGGCGCCTACGAGCAGTACTTC,CASSPYPRTSGAYEQYF
TRBV18,-,-,TRBJ1-1,TGTGCCAGCTCACCAAGCGGGGGGACAGAAGCTTTCTTT,CASSPSGGTEAFF
TRBV5-5,TRBD1,once,TRBJ2-3,TGTGCCAGCAGCTTGGACAGGGGCGGTGATACGCAGTATTTT,CASSLDRGGDTQYF
TRBV28,-,-,TRBJ1-5,TGTGCCAGCAGTCCCGATGACAGAATCCAGCATTTT,CASSPDDRIQHF
TRBV11-1,-,-,TRBJ1-1,TGTGCCAGCAGCGCCCTATTACAGGGAGGGGCTGAAGCTTTCTTT,CASSALLQGGAEAFF
TRBV18,TRBD1,-,TRBJ2-7,TGTGCCAGCTCACCGAAACAGGGGACCTACGAGCAGTACTTC,CASSPKQGTYEQYF
TRBV7-2,TRBD2,-,TRBJ2-3,TGTGCCAGCAGCTCTCCTAGCGGGGTCACAGATACGCAGTATTTT,CASSSPSGVTDTQYF
TRBV4-2,-,-,TRBJ1-1,TGTGCCAGCAGCCAAAGGCTCCGGAGCCTTACTAACACTGAAGCTTTCTTT,CASSQRLRSLTNTEAFF
TRBV5-4,TRBD2,-,TRBJ2-3,TGTGCCAGCAGCTTGGGACTAGCGGGGACAGATACGCAGTATTTT,CASSLGLAGTDTQYF
TRBV5-1,TRBD2,-,TRBJ2-1,TGCGCCAGCAGCTTGGGCCAGCGGGGGAATGAGCAGTTCTTC,CASSLGQRGNEQFF
TRBV11-2,TRBD2,-,TRBJ2-7,TGTGCCAGCAACCCACGAGCGGGGCCCTACGAGCAGTACTTC,CASNPRAGPYEQYF
TRBV30,TRBD1,-,TRBJ1-2,TGTGCACAAGGGGGCAGATATGGCTACACCTTC,CAQGGRYGYTF
TRBV19,TRBD2,-,TRBJ2-5,TGTGCCAGTAGTATTAAGGCTAGCGGGGGGCAAGAGACCCAGTACTTC,CASSIKASGGQETQYF
TRBV29-1,-,-,TRBJ1-2,TGCAGCGTTGATGGGCCCGGACAGACCTCTAACTATGGCTACACCTTC,CSVDGPGQTSNYGYTF
TRBV3-1/TRBV3-2,TRBD1,few,TRBJ1-5,TGTGCCAGCAGCCAATGGACAGGGAGCAATCAGCCCCAGCATTTT,CASSQWTGSNQPQHF
TRBV19,TRBD2,-,TRBJ2-7,TGTGCCAGTAGTCCGCGGGGGGACACGAAGCAGTACTTC,CASSPRGDTKQYF
TRBV5-4,TRBD2,-,TRBJ2-5,TGTGCCAGCAGCCAACCCGGTCGGGCTAGCGGGGGGGATCGGACCCAGTACTTC,CASSQPGRASGGDRTQYF
TRBV3-1/TRBV3-2,-,-,TRBJ1-5,TGTGCCAGCAGTGCCAGTTATTATAGCAATCAGCCCCAGCATTTT,CASSASYYSNQPQHF